This TCR beta chain came from a study of T-cell reconstitution after alpha-beta-depleted transplantation in children. CDR1 and CDR2 (germline): SGHDT, YYEEEE. CDR3 length equals 16 residues. With 1 base clipped from V and 7 bases from J, the junction kept 11 bases outside the gene matches. A few counts support this clonotype. What it recognizes is unknown. Preparation of the TCRbeta library used unique molecular identifiers. TCRdb re-derived calls from the PCR reads in MiXCR, one entry per CDR3 protein. The sample yields 250,000 to 300,000 distinct CDR3 sequences, roughly 10% seen once. Study observations and caveats: Roughly two months post-transplant, alpha-beta T cells reportedly originated from several hundred graft clones that had expanded. From newly produced T cells came most of the T-cell counts and diversity one year after transplant.

This chain links TRBV5-6 with TRBJ2-3; 8 nucleotides align to TRBD2. The sequenced sample was peripheral blood, obtained 180 days after TCRalphabeta/CD19-depleted stem cell transplant. The clonotype was recovered from a male patient under 10 years old who had a stem cell transplant for chronic granulomatous disease, so the T cells may come from the graft donor. CDR3 in amino acids: CASSLRFGTSVYTQYF. As DNA, the CDR3 is TGTGCCAGCAGCTTGCGTTTCGGGACTAGTGTGTATACGCAGTATTTT. The whole variable domain, remainder taken from reference TRBV5-6 and TRBJ2-3, is DAGVTQSPTHLIKTRGQQVTLRCSPKSGHDTVSWYQQALGQGPQFIFQYYEEEERQRGNFPDRFSGHQFPNYSSELNVNALLLGDSALYLCASSLRFGTSVYTQYFGPGTRLTVL.